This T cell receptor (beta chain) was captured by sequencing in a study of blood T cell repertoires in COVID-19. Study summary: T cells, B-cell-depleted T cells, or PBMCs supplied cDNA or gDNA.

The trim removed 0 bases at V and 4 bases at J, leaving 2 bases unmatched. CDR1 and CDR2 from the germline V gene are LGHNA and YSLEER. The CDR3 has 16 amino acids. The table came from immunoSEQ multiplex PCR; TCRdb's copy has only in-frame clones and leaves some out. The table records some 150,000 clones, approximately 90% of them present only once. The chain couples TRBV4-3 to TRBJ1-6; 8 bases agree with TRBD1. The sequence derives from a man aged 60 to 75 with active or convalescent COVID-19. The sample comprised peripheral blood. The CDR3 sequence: CASSQDTGGYNSPLHF. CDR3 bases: TGCGCCAGCAGCCAAGATACAGGGGGGTATAATTCACCCCTCCACTTT.